Presented here are 8 T cell receptor beta chains from one specimen sequenced in a study of cytomegalovirus exposure and HLA in healthy donors. PCR primers comprised 60 Vbeta and 13 Jbeta primers. Sequencing used immunoSEQ multiplex PCR; TCRdb keeps in-frame clones, though not all of them. The sample has 140,000 to 150,000 clones; approximately 78% are singletons. Sequences were obtained from PBMCs. All receptors derive from a woman aged 18-29 years in good health and CMV-seropositive.

This chain joins TRBV28 and TRBJ1-1; D is unclear. Per the germline V gene, CDR1 is MDHEN and CDR2 is SYDVKM. Trimming removed 3 bases at V and 6 bases at J, with 11 bases between. The CDR3 extends over 13 amino acids. The CDR3 region is CASSFSGPAEAFF. In DNA form, the CDR3 reads TGTGCCAGCAGTTTCAGCGGCCCGGCTGAAGCTTTCTTT.

The chain recombines TRBV7-2 with TRBJ2-1; D is unresolved. V lost 1 base to trimming and J lost 10 bases, with 11 bases between them. The CDR3 sequence is 13 residues long. Germline CDR1 and CDR2: SGHTA and FQGNSA. This CDR3 is CASSLGPVPEQFF. The CDR3 DNA sequence: TGTGCCAGCAGCTTAGGTCCCGTTCCCGAGCAGTTCTTC.

The gene calls are TRBV19 and TRBJ1-4; 8 bases map to TRBD1. Germline CDR1 is LNHDA and CDR2 is SQIVND (reference sequence). CDR3 length equals 14 residues. V trimming: 8 bases; J trimming: 7 bases; junction bases outside the gene matches: 9. As DNA, the CDR3 is TGTGCCAGTGCTCGACAGGGGAAGTCTGAAAAACTGTTTTTT. This gives the protein CASARQGKSEKLFF.

The V call is TRBV29-1, the J call TRBJ2-3; D is ambiguous. The CDR3 is 12 residues long. Germline CDR1 and CDR2: SQVTM and ANQGSEA. Trimming removed 7 bases from V and 1 base from J, with 9 bases in between. CDR3 DNA sequence: TGCAGCGCCCGGAGTGGCACAGATACGCAGTATTTT. As protein: CSARSGTDTQYF.

This chain connects TRBV19 to TRBJ2-1; 14 bases agree with TRBD2. This CDR3 region has 14 residues. The V gene end was trimmed by 5 bases and the J gene end by 12 bases; junction bases not matched to a gene: 6. CDR1 is LNHDA and CDR2 is SQIVND in the germline V gene (reference sequence). CDR3 nucleotides: TGTGCCAGTAGTCCGACCGGGACTAGCGGGGGGCAGTTCTTC. Its translation: CASSPTGTSGGQFF.

The chain carries TRBV6-1 and TRBJ1-6; 8 bases are shared with TRBD1. The J segment lost 8 bases and the V segment lost 4 bases, leaving 4 bases of the junction unmatched. This CDR3 region has 14 residues. Germline V CDR1 and CDR2: MNHNS, SASEGT. This chain's CDR3 is CASSVTGGDSPLHF. The CDR3 nucleotides read TGTGCCAGCAGTGTCACAGGGGGTGATTCACCCCTCCACTTT.

The chain combines TRBV2 with TRBJ1-2; D not resolved. From germline, CDR1 is SNHLY and CDR2 FYNNEI. Trimming took 7 bases from V and 12 from J, leaving 21 bases between them. The CDR3 runs 13 residues. CDR3 nucleotide sequence: TGTGCCAGCACTCTTGAAGGAGCACGGGAAGACACCTTC. This gives the protein CASTLEGAREDTF.

Notes on this clone: The same CDR3 arises from other DNA sequences in this sample as well. The rearrangement links TRBV6-5 to TRBJ2-4; tentative D call: TRBD1 (5 bases). Germline CDR1 is MNHEY and CDR2 is SVGAGI. The ends were cut back, 5 bases at V and 0 bases at J, with 8 bases in the middle. This CDR3 contains 14 residues. The CDR3 DNA sequence: TGTGCCAGCAGTGAAGGGGTAGCCAAAAACATTCAGTACTTC. Translated: CASSEGVAKNIQYF.